The T cell receptor (beta chain) described here comes from a study of cytomegalovirus exposure and HLA in healthy donors. In the PCR, 60 Vbeta and 13 Jbeta primers were used. Using immunoSEQ multiplex PCR, the repertoire was profiled, and TCRdb retains in-frame clones only, with some absent. The data show about 93,000 clones, 82% seen once. Findings of the study overall: In vitro assays verified that three CMV-associated chains recognized CMV antigens specifically. Using a false discovery rate of 0.05, a later analysis showed that 15,000 to 20,000 TCR beta sequences were associated with HLA alleles.

As for this clone: Its antigen is undetermined.

Per germline, CDR1 LGHNA and CDR2 YSLEER. This CDR3 spans 17 amino acids. The ends were cut back, 0 bases at V and 0 bases at J, with 12 bases in the middle. The sequenced sample consisted of PBMCs. The chain combines TRBV4-3 with TRBJ1-3; D is undetermined. The clonotype was recovered from a man between 50 and 59 years old in good health and CMV-seronegative. CDR3 nucleotide sequence: TGCGCCAGCAGCCAAGAGACTAGCCCGGACTCTGGAAACACCATATATTTT. Its translation is CASSQETSPDSGNTIYF.